These 24 T cell receptor beta chains were all obtained from the same sample, sequenced in a study of blood T cells in healthy people across ages. Next came a second PCR, run for about 6 to 12 cycles, which used a sample-barcoded 5' primer along with a J-beta primer mix. TCRdb analysed the 5' RACE reads with MiXCR anew, one entry per CDR3 protein. The data contain about 1.1 million distinct CDR3 sequences, more than 30% of them singletons. The sequenced sample was blood. These receptors all stem from a man younger than 30 in good health.

The rearrangement links TRBV24-1 to TRBJ1-1; D is unresolved. V was pared by 0 bases and J by 0 bases, with 7 bases between. The CDR3 totals 15 residues. Germline V CDR1 and CDR2: KGHDR, SFDVKD. The CDR3 DNA reads as TGTGCCACCAGTGATTTGGGGTGGGTGAACACTGAAGCTTTCTTT. Translated: CATSDLGWVNTEAFF.

This rearrangement joins TRBV5-1 to TRBJ1-2, with D perhaps TRBD1 (5 bases). The CDR3 is 14 amino acids. V was clipped by 0 bases and J by 6 bases, with 12 bases between them. The germline gives CDR1 SGHRS, CDR2 YFSETQ. Here the CDR3 reads CASSLVQGMDGYTF. The CDR3 bases are TGCGCCAGCAGCTTGGTGCAGGGAATGGATGGCTACACCTTC. Full variable domain (remainder filled in from reference TRBV5-1 and TRBJ1-2): KAGVTQTPRYLIKTRGQQVTLSCSPISGHRSVSWYQQTPGQGLQFLFEYFSETQRNKGNFPGRFSGRQFSNSRSEMNVSTLELGDSALYLCASSLVQGMDGYTFGSGTRLTVV.

The chain couples TRBV12-3 or TRBV12-4 to TRBJ2-3; 7 bases match TRBD2. CDR3 length equals 14 residues. The trim removed 8 bases at V and 3 bases at J, leaving 8 bases unmatched. The CDR3 loop is CASGLLGGTDTQYF. CDR3 in DNA: TGTGCCAGCGGCCTGTTGGGGGGGACAGATACGCAGTATTTT.

The V call is TRBV20-1, the J call TRBJ2-1; 9 nucleotides align to TRBD2. Losses at the gene ends were 0 bases for V and 4 bases for J; bases not matched to a gene: 4. Germline CDR1 reads DFQATT; CDR2 reads SNEGSKA (reference sequence). The length of the CDR3 is 15 residues. The CDR3 loop reads CSARDPLAGYNEQFF. CDR3 nucleotide sequence: TGCAGTGCTAGAGATCCCCTAGCGGGGTACAATGAGCAGTTCTTC.

The chain employs TRBV20-1 and TRBJ2-3; 7 bases fit TRBD1. This CDR3 has 14 residues. J was trimmed by 2 bases and V by 6 bases; bases with no gene match: 8. Per the germline V gene, CDR1 is DFQATT and CDR2 is SNEGSKA (reference sequence). The CDR3 nucleotides read TGCAGTGCAAGGTCGGGACAGCCCACAGATACGCAGTATTTT. Its protein product is CSARSGQPTDTQYF.

V is TRBV6-1 and J is TRBJ1-1; D gene unclear. The CDR3 runs 13 residues. V was shortened by 8 bases and J by 1 base, with 11 bases between the two germline ends. The germline gives CDR1 MNHNS, CDR2 SASEGT. For the CDR3, the DNA is TGTGCCAGCCTCCCTCGGGGGAACACTGAAGCTTTCTTT. Translating it yields CASLPRGNTEAFF.

V and J are TRBV20-1 and TRBJ2-1; 8 nucleotides align to TRBD2. The J call may be mistaken, given a closer DNA end match to TRBJ2-7. The CDR3 totals 15 residues. Germline V gene lookup returns CDR1 DFQATT and CDR2 SNEGSKA (reference sequence). The CDR3 nucleotides read TGCAGTGCTAGGCTTGGGACTAGGGTGAACAATGAGCAGTACTTC. Translated, it gives CSARLGTRVNNEQYF.

This clonotype came up a few times. This chain links TRBV20-1 with TRBJ1-4, with TRBD1 as a possible D gene (5 bases). Germline V gene sequence: CDR1 DFQATT, CDR2 SNEGSKA (reference sequence). This CDR3 region has 13 residues. The ends were cut back, 6 bases at V and 0 bases at J, with 8 bases in the middle. CDR3 DNA sequence: TGCAGTGCCGACAGTCCAACTAATGAAAAACTGTTTTTT. Protein sequence: CSADSPTNEKLFF.

The J gene is TRBJ1-4, the V gene TRBV7-2; D unresolved. V lost 6 bases and J lost 0, with 11 bases in between. Per germline, CDR1 SGHTA and CDR2 FQGNSA. The CDR3 is made up of 15 amino acids. The CDR3 region is CASSITATTNEKLFF. CDR3 coding DNA: TGTGCCAGCAGTATAACAGCCACAACTAATGAAAAACTGTTTTTT. Variable domain in full (rest from reference TRBV7-2 and TRBJ1-4): GAGVSQSPSNKVTEKGKDVELRCDPISGHTALYWYRQSLGQGLEFLIYFQGNSAPDKSGLPSDRFSAERTGGSVSTLTIQRTQQEDSAVYLCASSITATTNEKLFFGSGTQLSVL.

As concerns this clonotype: The junction does not match germline at one end; this may be a read error. The rearrangement uses TRBV12-3 or TRBV12-4 and TRBJ2-5; perhaps TRBD2 as D (5 bases). CDR3 length: 16 residues. CDR3 loop: CAGSSWAAGDVETQYF. The DNA for the CDR3 is TGTGCCGGCAGTTCCTGGGCGGCGGGTGATGTAGAGACCCAGTACTTC.

Many counts were recorded for this clonotype. This chain uses TRBV7-9 with TRBJ1-5; the D is unclear. Germline V gene lookup returns CDR1 SEHNR and CDR2 FQNEAQ (reference sequence). The germline V and J ends were trimmed by 5 bases and 0 bases, with 11 bases remaining between them. The CDR3 length is 15 residues. The CDR3 reads CASSPAGYSNQPQHF. In DNA, the CDR3 is TGTGCCAGCAGCCCGGCGGGTTATAGCAATCAGCCCCAGCATTTT.

The chain employs TRBV27 and TRBJ1-2; 8 bases are shared with TRBD1. The length of the CDR3 is 15 residues. After removal of 5 bases from V and 7 bases from J, the junction contained 12 bases not matched to a gene. Germline assignment: CDR1 MNHEY and CDR2 SMNVEV (reference sequence). The CDR3 coding sequence is TGTGCCAGCAGTGACCCAGGGGGCAATACGGGTGGCTACACCTTC. Translating it yields CASSDPGGNTGGYTF.

The rearrangement uses TRBV29-1 and TRBJ2-1; TRBD1 matches 7 bases. CDR3 length: 13 residues. In germline, CDR1 is SQVTM, CDR2 ANQGSEA. This chain's CDR3 is CTCSRDRDNEQFF. The CDR3 DNA reads TGCACGTGTTCCCGGGACAGAGACAATGAGCAGTTCTTC.

This clonotype was seen many times. This rearrangement joins TRBV20-1 to TRBJ2-7, with D unclear. The germline V gene has CDR1 DFQATT and CDR2 SNEGSKA (reference sequence). CDR3 length: 12 amino acids. V was pared by 3 bases and J by 1 base, with 7 bases between. CDR3 protein: CSARDGSYEQYF. The CDR3 coding sequence is TGCAGTGCTAGGGACGGGTCCTACGAGCAGTACTTC.

This clonotype came up a few times. The rearrangement links TRBV9 to TRBJ2-1; either TRBD1 or TRBD2 may fit D (5 bases each). The J call may not be correct, given that the DNA end is closer to TRBJ2-7. The V gene's germline CDR1 is SGDLS and CDR2 YYNGEE. The length of the CDR3 is 17 residues. The CDR3 DNA sequence: TGTGCCAGCAGCGCTTCCGGGGCGGATAGCTCCTACAATGAGCAGTACTTC. The encoded protein is CASSASGADSSYNEQYF.

The V gene is TRBV4-3, the J gene TRBJ2-2, with TRBD2 identical over 8 bases. V lost 0 bases to trimming and J lost 7 bases; unmatched junction nucleotides: 10. The germline CDR1 and CDR2 sequences are LGHNA and YSLEER. The CDR3 loop spans 17 amino acids. The CDR3 nucleotides read TGCGCCAGCAGCCAAGAAATAGGCCGGGGGGGCATCGGGGAGCTGTTTTTT. Encoded protein: CASSQEIGRGGIGELFF.

The chain recombines TRBV7-2 with TRBJ2-2; a possible D gene is TRBD1 (5 bases). Looked up from germline, CDR1 is SGHTA and CDR2 is FQGNSA. V lost 1 base and J lost 3, with 15 bases in between. The CDR3 sequence is 17 residues long. For the CDR3, the DNA is TGTGCCAGCAGCTTAGACAGGCCTGTTGGGTACACCGGGGAGCTGTTTTTT. This gives the protein CASSLDRPVGYTGELFF.

This clonotype has more than one count but fewer than ten. The J gene is TRBJ2-1, the V gene TRBV5-8; TRBD1 agrees at 12 bases. The closer fit of TRBJ2-7 to the DNA end suggests the J call may be wrong. CDR1 and CDR2 from the germline V gene are SGHTS and YDEGEE. The length of the CDR3 is 16 residues. This CDR3 is CASSLEGTGGYNEQYF. CDR3 nucleotide sequence: TGTGCCAGCAGCTTGGAAGGGACAGGGGGCTACAATGAGCAGTACTTC.

A word on this clonotype: A much larger clone lies a single base off, so this may be a read error. The chain recombines TRBV20-1 with TRBJ2-1; D gene unclear. TRBJ2-7 explains the end of the DNA better; the J call may be wrong. In germline, CDR1 is DFQATT, CDR2 SNEGSKA (reference sequence). This CDR3 is 13 amino acids long. The CDR3 nucleotides read TGCAGTGCCCATCAGAGCTCCTACAATGAGCAGTACTTC. Translated: CSAHQSSYNEQYF.

V and J are TRBV5-1 and TRBJ2-7; 9 bases agree with TRBD1. The ends lost 0 bases at V and 1 base at J; junction bases unmatched: 5. The CDR3 extends over 16 amino acids. Germline V lookup: CDR1 SGHRS, CDR2 YFSETQ. The CDR3 protein is CASSLGQGVKSYEQYF. CDR3 bases: TGCGCCAGCAGCTTGGGACAGGGGGTGAAGTCCTACGAGCAGTACTTC.

This clonotype has a single count. The chain joins TRBV6-6 to TRBJ1-5; maybe TRBD1 (5 bases). Germline CDR1 reads MNHNY; CDR2 reads SVGAGI (reference sequence). Trimming shortened V by 4 bases and J by 15 bases, and 16 bases separated the two germline ends. The CDR3 consists of 12 residues. The CDR3 loop reads CASSSGRGPPHF. The CDR3, as DNA: TGTGCCAGCAGTTCCGGGCGGGGCCCTCCGCATTTT.

Details on this clonotype: A much larger clone differs from this one at a single base, so this may be a read error. V gene TRBV10-3 combines with J gene TRBJ2-3; no definite D call. Germline V lookup: CDR1 ENHRY, CDR2 SYGVKD. This CDR3 region has 11 residues. Trimming pared 11 bases from V and 9 bases from J, leaving 15 bases between. CDR3 amino acids: CAARTGETQYF. The CDR3 DNA follows: TGTGCCGCAAGGACCGGAGAGACGCAGTATTTT.

The chain uses TRBV27 and TRBJ2-1; 7 bases align to TRBD2. Germline V gene sequence: CDR1 MNHEY, CDR2 SMNVEV (reference sequence). The CDR3 has 14 residues. J gave up 8 bases and V 2 bases, and 6 bases lay outside the gene matches. CDR3 DNA: TGTGCCAGCAGTTTAATGACTAGCCGGGATGAGCAGTTCTTC. This codes for CASSLMTSRDEQFF.

The chain combines TRBV12-3 or TRBV12-4 with TRBJ1-2, with 7 bases identical to TRBD1. The CDR3 length is 15 residues. V lost 5 bases and J lost 2; bases outside the gene matches: 8. The CDR3 reads CASSGTERTNYGYTF. In DNA, the CDR3 is TGTGCCAGCAGTGGGACAGAAAGAACCAACTATGGCTACACCTTC.